This paragraph covers one T cell receptor beta chain sequence. The antigen is unknown. At the DNA level, this CDR3 is encoded by other sequences in the same sample as well. This sample stems from a study of beta chain features in type 1 diabetes. Regarding the study as a whole: A moderate, significant TCRB CDR3 shortening appeared in type 1 diabetes across four CD4+ subsets. Insertions at VDJ junctions were less frequent in type 1 diabetes patients. These patients also deleted more nucleotides at the same junctions.

The isolated RNA, all of it, was reverse transcribed, so expressed TCRB transcripts were what got sequenced. Measured with immunoSEQ multiplex PCR; TCRdb has only the in-frame clones, and not every one. The table has hundreds of thousands of clones, roughly an eighth seen once. Trimming removed 0 bases from V and 4 bases from J, with 9 bases in between. The germline V gene has CDR1 GTSNPN and CDR2 SVGIG (reference sequence). This CDR3 comprises 13 residues. The sequencing sample was made of naive CD4+ T cells from blood. The rearrangement uses TRBV30 and TRBJ1-1, with unresolved D. The TCR originated in a man younger than 30 in good health. This chain's CDR3 is CAWSVSGGTEAFF. As DNA, the CDR3 is TGTGCCTGGAGTGTGTCAGGAGGCACTGAAGCTTTCTTT.